The 3 T cell receptor beta chains presented below share a single source sample, sequenced in a study of T cell responses to AZD1222 COVID-19 vaccine (dated by TCRdb to the early 2020s). Library construction relied on the immunoSEQ multiplex PCR assay. In its TCRdb copy, this immuneACCESS table keeps in-frame sequences only and misses some clones. Where compared with another copy, unresolved V genes explain less than half of these, and the others have no known cause. In this sample the table shows some 180,000 clones, more than 90% of which occur a single time. The top ten clones comprise roughly 1.6% of the sample. Sample time point, as interpreted from the label and publication: baseline before first vaccination. Sample: peripheral blood, taken on day 0 of AZD1222 vaccination. The receptors were sampled from an adult in good health.

The chain has TRBV27 and TRBJ1-5, with unresolved D. The germline CDR1 and CDR2 sequences are MNHEY and SMNVEV (reference sequence). Between the trimmed V and J ends, which lost 5 bases and 0 bases, there was a span of 5 bases. The CDR3 is made up of 13 amino acids. As DNA, the CDR3 is TGTGCCAGCAGTACTAATAGCAATCAGCCCCAGCATTTT. It translates to CASSTNSNQPQHF.

V is TRBV14 and J is TRBJ1-6; 7 nucleotides match TRBD1. The junction had 4 bases not matched to a gene; V was cut back by 2 bases and J by 9 bases. The CDR3 runs 14 residues. The germline gives CDR1 SGHDN, CDR2 FVKESK. The CDR3 DNA reads TGTGCCAGCAGCCAAAACAGGGGCGCTTCACCCCTCCACTTT. Protein product: CASSQNRGASPLHF.

This rearrangement joins TRBV7-9 to TRBJ2-7; D unresolved. V lost 2 bases to trimming and J lost 4 bases, with 9 bases between them. This CDR3 spans 13 amino acids. Germline values: CDR1 SEHNR, CDR2 FQNEAQ (reference sequence). In DNA, the CDR3 is TGTGCCAGCAGCTTACTTAGAGGTTACGAGCAGTACTTC. Translated, it gives CASSLLRGYEQYF.